This T cell receptor (beta chain) appears in the sequencing data of a study of blood T cell repertoires in COVID-19. Study information: Whether acute or convalescent, the COVID-19 samples came from the United States, Italy and Spain.

TCRdb's table, derived via immunoSEQ multiplex PCR, lists solely in-frame clones and lacks some. This repertoire shows about 170,000 clones, 88% found once; its top ten account for around 2.1%. CDR1 is MNHEY, CDR2 SVGEGT, per germline. The V end lost 5 bases, the J end lost 6 bases, and 22 bases lay between the germline ends. The CDR3 runs to 16 residues. This TCR was recovered from a man aged 45 to 65 who had recovered from COVID-19. Sequencing was done on a sample of peripheral blood. The chain uses TRBV6-2 or TRBV6-3 and TRBJ1-2; D not certain. The DNA for the CDR3 is TGTGCCAGCAGTCTTAAATCCGGTAGACTGGTGGATGGCTACACCTTC. Its translation: CASSLKSGRLVDGYTF.